These 19 T cell receptor beta chains came from one sample sequenced in a study of blood T cell repertoires in COVID-19. The method was immunoSEQ multiplex PCR; TCRdb's version includes in-frame clones alone and lacks a portion of them. Of some 50,000 clones in the sample, approximately 88% are singletons; the top ten hold approximately 3.7%. Sequencing input: peripheral blood. The receptors derive from a human donor in a cohort sampled during active COVID-19.

The V call is TRBV7-8, the J call TRBJ1-5, with 8 positions matching TRBD1. Germline V gene data show CDR1 as SGHVS and CDR2 as FQNEAQ. The CDR3 consists of 16 residues. Losses at the gene ends were 1 base for V and 5 bases for J; bases not matched to a gene: 7. This CDR3 reads CASSLETGEIDQPQHF. CDR3 coding DNA: TGTGCCAGCAGCTTAGAGACAGGGGAGATCGATCAGCCCCAGCATTTT.

The gene calls are TRBV9 and TRBJ2-7, with 10 bases lining up with TRBD2. The germline CDR1 and CDR2 sequences are SGDLS and YYNGEE. There are 16 residues in the CDR3. Trimming removed 4 bases from V and 6 bases from J; junction bases left unmatched: 13. The CDR3 sequence is CASSPETTSGSPEQYF. The CDR3 DNA sequence: TGTGCCAGCAGCCCTGAAACGACTAGCGGGTCTCCCGAGCAGTACTTC.

The CDR3 nucleotides read TGTGCTAGTGGTCCCGAAATGAGGGCCCAGCATTTT. Translation: CASGPEMRAQHF. This chain joins TRBV12-5 and TRBJ1-5; D unresolved. Germline V gives CDR1 LGHNT, CDR2 FRNRAP. CDR3 length: 12 amino acids. V lost 5 bases and J lost 11, with 13 bases in between.

This chain connects TRBV7-2 to TRBJ1-1; 9 bases fit TRBD1. The CDR3 contains 19 residues. J lost 1 base, V lost 1 base, and 13 bases had no gene match. Germline assignment: CDR1 SGHTA and CDR2 FQGNSA. The CDR3 spells CASSLVVTGTGWGNTEAFF. The CDR3, as DNA: TGTGCCAGCAGCTTAGTGGTGACCGGGACAGGGTGGGGGAACACTGAAGCTTTCTTT. Filled out from reference TRBV7-2 and TRBJ1-1, the complete variable domain reads GAGVSQSPSNKVTEKGKDVELRCDPISGHTALYWYRQSLGQGLEFLIYFQGNSAPDKSGLPSDRFSAERTGGSVSTLTIQRTQQEDSAVYLCASSLVVTGTGWGNTEAFFGQGTRLTVV.

The chain carries TRBV19 and TRBJ1-1; possible D gene TRBD1, 6 bases. The CDR3 is 15 residues long. V lost 7 bases to trimming and J lost 4 bases, with 19 bases between them. Germline V gives CDR1 LNHDA, CDR2 SQIVND (reference sequence). The CDR3 region is CASTLKGVDGTEAFF. The CDR3 DNA follows: TGTGCCAGTACCCTCAAGGGGGTCGACGGCACTGAAGCTTTCTTT.

The chain uses TRBV28 and TRBJ2-3, with 7 bases fitting TRBD2. There are 16 residues in the CDR3. V was clipped by 5 bases and J by 0 bases; unmatched bases: 8. From germline, CDR1 is MDHEN and CDR2 SYDVKM. The CDR3 is CASSLLATMSTDTQYF. In DNA form, the CDR3 reads TGTGCCAGCAGTCTACTAGCGACAATGAGCACAGATACGCAGTATTTT.

The V gene is TRBV4-1, the J gene TRBJ1-4; D gene uncertain. There are 17 residues in the CDR3. Germline CDR1 is MGHRA and CDR2 is YSYEKL. Trimming shortened V by 4 bases and J by 10 bases, and 25 bases separated the two germline ends. This CDR3 is CASSPSLVAAVGGKLFF. CDR3 nucleotide sequence: TGCGCCAGCAGCCCATCACTCGTCGCGGCGGTCGGTGGAAAACTGTTTTTT.

V usage is TRBV6-4 and J usage is TRBJ1-2; no clear D gene. The V gene's germline CDR1 is MRHNA and CDR2 SNTAGT. This CDR3 has 13 residues. V gave up 3 bases and J gave up 4 bases, with 9 bases separating them. The CDR3 loop is CASSERGGYGYTF. In DNA form, the CDR3 reads TGTGCCAGCAGTGAACGGGGAGGCTATGGCTACACCTTC.

This chain uses TRBV7-9 with TRBJ2-5, with D possibly matching TRBD2 (6 bases). V was clipped by 5 bases and J by 10 bases, with 23 bases between them. Germline values: CDR1 SEHNR, CDR2 FQNEAQ (reference sequence). The CDR3 spans 15 residues. The CDR3: CASSAGTLHPEGQYF. DNA for the CDR3: TGTGCCAGCAGCGCCGGGACTCTCCATCCCGAGGGCCAGTACTTC.

The rearrangement uses TRBV7-2 and TRBJ2-1; a possible D gene is TRBD2 (5 bases). Germline V gives CDR1 SGHTA, CDR2 FQGNSA. The CDR3 totals 16 residues. The germline V and J ends were trimmed by 5 bases and 0 bases, with 14 bases remaining between them. This CDR3 is CASSQDSYSSYNEQFF. In DNA, the CDR3 is TGTGCCAGCAGCCAGGACTCTTATAGCTCCTACAATGAGCAGTTCTTC.

This chain links TRBV2 with TRBJ1-6, with 7 nucleotides matching TRBD1. The germline V gene has CDR1 SNHLY and CDR2 FYNNEI. J gave up 6 bases and V 1 base, and 3 bases lay outside the gene matches. This CDR3 region has 15 residues. The CDR3 region has the DNA TGTGCCAGCAGTGAAGAGGGACAGTCTAATTCACCCCTCCACTTT. Its translation is CASSEEGQSNSPLHF. The full variable domain, with the rest looked up from reference TRBV2 and TRBJ1-6, is EPEVTQTPSHQVTQMGQEVILRCVPISNHLYFYWYRQILGQKVEFLVSFYNNEISEKSEIFDDQFSVERPDGSNFTLKIRSTKLEDSAMYFCASSEEGQSNSPLHFGNGTRLTVT.

The rearrangement links TRBV7-9 to TRBJ1-3; TRBD1 matches 11 bases. The CDR3 spans 15 residues. The germline V gene encodes CDR1 SEHNR and CDR2 FQNEAQ (reference sequence). V shed 5 bases and J 4 bases; nucleotides not matched to a gene: 4. CDR3 coding DNA: TGTGCCAGCAGCGGACAGGGGGCGCCCGGAAACACCATATATTTT. It yields the protein CASSGQGAPGNTIYF.

V is TRBV25-1 and J is TRBJ2-1; TRBD1 matches 9 bases. CDR1 and CDR2 from the germline V gene are MGHDK and SYGVNS. The junction had 8 bases not matched to a gene; V was cut back by 9 bases and J by 5 bases. The CDR3 extends over 14 amino acids. CDR3 region: CASQRQGVNNEQFF. DNA for the CDR3: TGTGCCAGTCAGCGACAGGGGGTTAACAATGAGCAGTTCTTC.

The V gene is TRBV19, the J gene TRBJ1-2; a possible D gene is TRBD1 (6 bases). Trimming removed 9 bases at V and 8 bases at J, with 19 bases between. The CDR3 has 13 amino acids. Germline loops: CDR1 LNHDA, CDR2 SQIVND (reference sequence). For the CDR3, the DNA is TGTGCCAGCCAGGACATTAGGGGGTCCGGCTACACCTTC. Translating it yields CASQDIRGSGYTF.

The rearrangement uses TRBV4-2 and TRBJ2-3; 8 bases align to TRBD2. The V and J ends lost 0 bases and 0 bases, in that order; junction bases with no gene match: 2. The germline V gene encodes CDR1 LGHNA and CDR2 YNFKEQ. The CDR3 is made up of 16 amino acids. This CDR3 is CASSQDSSGSTDTQYF. CDR3 DNA: TGTGCCAGCAGCCAAGATTCTAGCGGGAGCACAGATACGCAGTATTTT.

The chain joins TRBV3-1 (or the pseudogene TRBV3-2) to TRBJ2-2, with 7 bases fitting TRBD1. CDR3 size: 14 residues. The V segment lost 4 bases and the J segment 8 bases; nucleotides outside the gene matches: 7. CDR1 and CDR2 from the germline V gene are LGHDT and YNNKEL (reference sequence). CDR3 loop: CASSLRQGRGELFF. Here the CDR3 DNA reads TGTGCCAGCAGCCTTCGACAGGGCCGAGGGGAGCTGTTTTTT.

The V gene is TRBV19, the J gene TRBJ2-2; TRBD2 might be the D (5 bases). V was trimmed by 8 bases and J by 0 bases, leaving 13 bases between them. The CDR3 totals 15 residues. CDR1 LNHDA and CDR2 SQIVND come from the germline V gene (reference sequence). The CDR3 nucleotides are TGTGCCAGTTTACTAGGAAACACGAACACCGGGGAGCTGTTTTTT. Translation gives CASLLGNTNTGELFF.

The sample holds one count of this clone. This chain connects TRBV27 to TRBJ1-4; maybe TRBD1 (5 bases). Germline loops: CDR1 MNHEY, CDR2 SMNVEV (reference sequence). V was cut by 1 base and J by 6 bases, with 18 bases left in between. This CDR3 is 17 amino acids long. This CDR3 reads CASSLWAPGTGDEKLFF. The CDR3 region has the DNA TGTGCCAGCAGTTTATGGGCCCCAGGGACGGGAGATGAAAAACTGTTTTTT.

CDR3 in DNA: TGTGCCAGTAACCCGGGACAGGGAGGATCCTACGAGCAGTACTTC. Protein sequence: CASNPGQGGSYEQYF. The chain is built from TRBV19 and TRBJ2-7, with 9 bases that match TRBD1. Germline CDR1 is LNHDA and CDR2 is SQIVND (reference sequence). This CDR3 comprises 15 residues. The junction had 8 bases not matched to a gene; V was cut back by 7 bases and J by 1 base. Filled out from reference TRBV19 and TRBJ2-7, the complete variable domain reads DGGITQSPKYLFRKEGQNVTLSCEQNLNHDAMYWYRQDPGQGLRLIYYSQIVNDFQKGDIAEGYSVSREKKESFPLTVTSAQKNPTAFYLCASNPGQGGSYEQYFGPGTRLTVT.